This T cell receptor beta chain was profiled in a study of blood T cell repertoires in COVID-19. Across the study: Researchers got acute and convalescent COVID-19 samples from the United States, Italy and Spain. In each case, the material was cDNA or gDNA derived from T cells, B-cell-depleted T cells, or PBMCs.

Original analysis: Researchers report that nucleated cell counts were estimated from reference gene primer amplification. The data were produced by immunoSEQ multiplex PCR, yet TCRdb's version contains in-frame clones alone and is incomplete. That table supplies the V and J calls and clone size; D and trimming were determined from the DNA. The sample has roughly 140,000 clones; roughly four fifths are singletons. The CDR3 totals 14 residues. The germline V gene has CDR1 SGDLS and CDR2 YYNGEE. The J segment lost 9 bases and the V segment lost 3 bases, leaving 9 bases of the junction unmatched. This clone occurred a few times.

Input material: peripheral blood. V gene TRBV9 combines with J gene TRBJ1-1; 9 bases agree with TRBD1. This clonotype originated in an elderly woman in a cohort sampled during active or convalescent COVID-19. CDR3 sequence: CASSELGTGTKAFF. The CDR3 bases are TGTGCCAGCAGCGAGCTGGGGACAGGGACTAAAGCTTTCTTT.